Given below is one T cell receptor beta chain in context. The CDR3 contains 20 residues. Germline CDR1 MGHRA, CDR2 YSYEKL. V shed 9 bases, J shed 0 bases, and the junction held 21 bases outside the gene matches. TCR-alpha and TCR-beta chains were sequenced unpaired. The method was immunoSEQ multiplex PCR; TCRdb's version includes in-frame clones alone and lacks a portion of them. The sample has 88,000 or so clones, approximately 91% seen once. This record comes from a study of T cells in tuberculosis. Thawed, overnight-rested PBMC were stained with GMM-loaded CD1B tetramer, viability dye and anti-CD3, then sorted. The CD1B tetramers carried C32 glucose monomycolate purified from Rhodococcus equi.

This receptor was identified in an adult woman with latent tuberculosis. The chain recombines TRBV4-1 with TRBJ2-1; 9 bases are a match to TRBD2. Sequencing was carried out using CD1b-GMM tetramer-negative cells sorted from PBMCs. Here the CDR3 DNA reads TGCGCCAGTTCCCCGCTGCGGGGGGGCCTTAGTGTAAGCTCCTACAATGAGCAGTTCTTC. Encoded protein: CASSPLRGGLSVSSYNEQFF.